The rows below give T cell receptor beta chains drawn from one sample of a study of cytomegalovirus exposure and HLA in healthy donors. Only in-frame clones appear in the TCRdb table, and some are missing; sequencing was by immunoSEQ multiplex PCR. The sample has roughly 200,000 clones, 70% to 85% seen once; the top ten hold 3.7%. Sequenced material: PBMCs. These receptors originate from a woman aged 55-70 years in good health and CMV-seropositive. Both conserved end residues are part of each CDR3. A D gene is named only where the DNA matches it firmly. Expanded clones get a size class; other rows say once, few or many, or leave the size out.

.	.	TRBV11-1	TRBJ2-7	CASSPPDYPFTYEQYF	TGTGCCAGCAGCCCACCGGACTACCCGTTTACCTACGAGCAGTACTTC
TRBD1	.	TRBV11-2	TRBJ2-3	CASSGTGRDTQYF	TGTGCCAGCAGCGGGACAGGGAGAGATACGCAGTATTTT
.	.	TRBV19	TRBJ2-7	CASSTQRVPSYEQYF	TGTGCCAGTAGTACCCAGCGGGTCCCCTCCTACGAGCAGTACTTC
TRBD1	.	TRBV7-3	TRBJ1-1	CASSQQGESAEAFF	TGTGCCAGCAGCCAACAGGGGGAGTCGGCTGAAGCTTTCTTT
.	.	TRBV30	TRBJ1-6	CAWSVGQNNSPLHF	TGTGCCTGGAGTGTTGGACAGAATAATTCACCCCTCCACTTT
.	.	TRBV4-1	TRBJ1-3	CASSQPGANSGNTIYF	TGCGCCAGCAGCCAACCAGGGGCGAACTCTGGAAACACCATATATTTT
.	.	TRBV7-9	TRBJ2-3	CASPPRGTGDPTDTQYF	TGTGCCAGCCCTCCGCGGGGTACAGGGGACCCCACAGATACGCAGTATTTT
TRBD2	few	TRBV7-9	TRBJ2-3	CASSIGGRTQYF	TGTGCCAGCAGCATTGGCGGGAGGACGCAGTATTTT
TRBD1	.	TRBV30	TRBJ1-2	CAWSEDRGYGYTF	TGTGCCTGGAGTGAAGACAGGGGCTATGGCTACACCTTC
.	.	TRBV5-1	TRBJ1-1	CASSLGTVLNTEAFF	TGCGCCAGCAGCTTGGGGACAGTACTGAACACTGAAGCTTTCTTT
.	.	TRBV28	TRBJ1-2	CASSFGAQGLGYTF	TGTGCCAGCAGTTTCGGGGCTCAGGGACTTGGCTACACCTTC
.	.	TRBV29-1	TRBJ2-2	CSVAGGGNTGELFF	TGCAGCGTTGCAGGGGGAGGGAACACCGGGGAGCTGTTTTTT
.	.	TRBV6-1	TRBJ2-7	CASKRTAYEQYF	TGTGCCAGCAAGAGGACAGCGTACGAGCAGTACTTC
.	.	TRBV25-1	TRBJ1-2	CASSEARVAGGYTF	TGTGCCAGCAGTGAAGCGAGGGTGGCGGGTGGCTACACCTTC
.	.	TRBV20-1	TRBJ2-7	CSANLRDEQYF	TGCAGTGCCAACCTTCGGGACGAGCAGTACTTC
TRBD2	few	TRBV7-8	TRBJ2-5	CASSDPRGFQETQYF	TGTGCCAGCAGCGACCCGCGGGGGTTCCAAGAGACCCAGTACTTC
TRBD2	.	TRBV30	TRBJ2-1	CAWSAGGPRNEQFF	TGTGCCTGGAGTGCGGGGGGGCCACGCAATGAGCAGTTCTTC
.	.	TRBV18	TRBJ2-5	CASSPMALAGETQYF	TGTGCCAGCTCACCAATGGCACTAGCCGGCGAGACCCAGTACTTC
.	.	TRBV6-5	TRBJ1-3	CASRISLTSGNTIYF	TGTGCCAGCAGGATTAGTCTTACCTCTGGAAACACCATATATTTT
TRBD2	.	TRBV6-5	TRBJ2-4	CASSPGTSTNIQYF	TGTGCCAGCAGCCCCGGGACTAGCACGAACATTCAGTACTTC
TRBD1	.	TRBV10-3	TRBJ2-5	CAISKTGTGGETQYF	TGTGCCATCAGCAAGACCGGGACAGGGGGAGAGACCCAGTACTTC
.	.	TRBV5-1	TRBJ2-1	CASSLHSNEQFF	TGCGCCAGCAGCTTGCACAGCAATGAGCAGTTCTTC
.	.	TRBV5-6	TRBJ2-7	CANLQGEQYF	TGTGCCAACCTCCAGGGCGAGCAGTACTTC
.	.	TRBV19	TRBJ2-7	CASSIGDSLFYEQYF	TGTGCCAGTAGTATAGGAGACAGCTTATTCTACGAGCAGTACTTC
TRBD1	.	TRBV28	TRBJ1-3	CASSIHGQGDSGNTIYF	TGTGCCAGCAGTATCCACGGACAGGGGGACTCTGGAAACACCATATATTTT
.	.	TRBV5-1	TRBJ2-3	CASSLDPGATDTQYF	TGCGCCAGCAGCTTGGATCCGGGAGCCACAGATACGCAGTATTTT
.	.	TRBV5-1	TRBJ1-1	CASSLKDSVTEAFF	TGCGCCAGCAGCTTAAAAGATTCAGTCACTGAAGCTTTCTTT
TRBD2	.	TRBV7-3	TRBJ2-2	CASSPLGGTSNTGELFF	TGTGCCAGCAGCCCTTTGGGGGGGACTAGTAACACCGGGGAGCTGTTTTTT
.	.	TRBV4-2	TRBJ2-3	CASSQESNLGSDTQYF	TGTGCCAGCAGCCAAGAAAGTAATCTAGGCTCAGATACGCAGTATTTT
TRBD1	.	TRBV5-6	TRBJ2-2	CASSLVGQGSAGELFF	TGTGCCAGCAGCTTGGTAGGACAGGGATCGGCCGGGGAGCTGTTTTTT
.	.	TRBV10-3	TRBJ1-2	CAISESVARGINGYTF	TGTGCCATCAGTGAGTCTGTTGCTCGGGGGATAAATGGCTACACCTTC
TRBD1	.	TRBV2	TRBJ2-3	CASSDLRQGTQYF	TGTGCCAGCAGTGACCTTCGACAGGGTACGCAGTATTTT
TRBD2	.	TRBV25-1	TRBJ2-5	CASSGGTSGLQETQYF	TGTGCCAGCAGTGGTGGGACTAGCGGTCTCCAAGAGACCCAGTACTTC
TRBD1	few	TRBV6-1	TRBJ2-7	CASSRDRGLSEQYF	TGTGCCAGCAGCCGGGACAGGGGTTTAAGCGAGCAGTACTTC
.	.	TRBV30	TRBJ1-2	CAWGANYGYTF	TGTGCCTGGGGAGCTAACTATGGCTACACCTTC
.	.	TRBV5-1	TRBJ1-1	CASTYPGVNTEAFF	TGCGCCAGCACTTACCCGGGGGTTAACACTGAAGCTTTCTTT
.	.	TRBV6-5	TRBJ1-6	CASTETYNSPLHF	TGTGCCAGCACCGAGACCTATAATTCACCCCTCCACTTT
.	.	TRBV30	TRBJ2-3	CAWKTATDTQYF	TGTGCCTGGAAAACAGCCACAGATACGCAGTATTTT
.	.	TRBV5-1	TRBJ1-4	CASSLFQNEKLFF	TGCGCCAGCAGCTTATTCCAAAATGAAAAACTGTTTTTT
.	.	TRBV11-3	TRBJ2-1	CASSSGDWYNEQFF	TGTGCCAGCAGCTCCGGGGACTGGTACAATGAGCAGTTCTTC
.	.	TRBV9	TRBJ1-2	CASSVDERTAAYGYTF	TGTGCCAGCAGCGTAGACGAGCGGACAGCAGCCTATGGCTACACCTTC
TRBD2	.	TRBV29-1	TRBJ2-7	CSVDTGYPSGSSYEQYF	TGCAGCGTTGATACGGGGTATCCTAGCGGGAGCTCCTACGAGCAGTACTTC
.	few	TRBV7-2	TRBJ2-3	CASSLVAQILAPGDTQYF	TGTGCCAGCAGCTTAGTTGCACAGATACTAGCCCCGGGGGATACGCAGTATTTT
TRBD1	.	TRBV7-3	TRBJ2-5	CASSLTNRGAETQYF	TGTGCCAGCAGCTTAACAAACAGGGGAGCGGAGACCCAGTACTTC
TRBD1	.	TRBV7-9	TRBJ1-5	CSSSLTQGALNQPQHF	TGTTCCAGCAGCTTAACTCAGGGGGCTTTGAATCAGCCCCAGCATTTT
TRBD2	.	TRBV27	TRBJ2-2	CASSLRTTTSGNTGELFF	TGTGCCAGCAGTTTGAGAACCACGACTAGCGGGAACACCGGGGAGCTGTTTTTT
.	.	TRBV2	TRBJ2-1	CASSFRVGLSNEQFF	TGTGCCAGCAGTTTCAGGGTAGGGCTTTCCAATGAGCAGTTCTTC
.	.	TRBV27	TRBJ1-4	CASRPSVGEKLFF	TGTGCCAGCAGACCCTCGGTGGGCGAAAAACTGTTTTTT
.	.	TRBV5-1	TRBJ2-7	CASSSPTKYEQYF	TGCGCCAGCAGCTCCCCAACGAAATACGAGCAGTACTTC
TRBD1	.	TRBV5-4	TRBJ1-1	CASSIRDRGVTEAFF	TGTGCCAGCAGCATAAGGGACAGGGGAGTGACTGAAGCTTTCTTT
.	.	TRBV19	TRBJ1-1	CAIHSAGGVRTEAFF	TGTGCCATCCATAGTGCGGGCGGGGTGCGGACTGAAGCTTTCTTT
.	.	TRBV7-2	TRBJ1-2	CASIPTRANYGYTF	TGTGCCAGCATCCCTACCAGGGCTAACTATGGCTACACCTTC